This T cell receptor (beta chain) was sequenced in a study of cytomegalovirus exposure and HLA in healthy donors. The study, taken as a whole, reports: Apparent HLA restriction characterized most CMV-associated TCR beta chains in a later analysis. TCR beta chains numbering about 160 were designated cytomegalovirus-associated. Analyzed later, association rates of TCRs varied across HLA loci, with DRB1 most and HLA-C fewest.

The donors comprised healthy bone marrow donors. As for this clone: Its target is not known.

CDR3 length: 12 residues. Between the trimmed V and J ends, which lost 6 bases and 5 bases, there was a span of 8 bases. Germline assignment: CDR1 SGHNT and CDR2 YYREEE (reference sequence). The study ran its PCR with 60 Vbeta and 13 Jbeta primers. This table comes from immunoSEQ multiplex PCR, and its TCRdb copy is limited to in-frame clones, with some not included. The sample yields around 180,000 clones, about 80% seen once. The chain links TRBV5-4 to TRBJ2-2; no clear D gene. The TCR originated in a woman aged 18-29 years in good health and CMV-seropositive. The sequenced material came from PBMCs. The CDR3 sequence: CASTLTTGELFF. The CDR3 DNA reads as TGTGCCAGCACTCTCACAACCGGGGAGCTGTTTTTT.